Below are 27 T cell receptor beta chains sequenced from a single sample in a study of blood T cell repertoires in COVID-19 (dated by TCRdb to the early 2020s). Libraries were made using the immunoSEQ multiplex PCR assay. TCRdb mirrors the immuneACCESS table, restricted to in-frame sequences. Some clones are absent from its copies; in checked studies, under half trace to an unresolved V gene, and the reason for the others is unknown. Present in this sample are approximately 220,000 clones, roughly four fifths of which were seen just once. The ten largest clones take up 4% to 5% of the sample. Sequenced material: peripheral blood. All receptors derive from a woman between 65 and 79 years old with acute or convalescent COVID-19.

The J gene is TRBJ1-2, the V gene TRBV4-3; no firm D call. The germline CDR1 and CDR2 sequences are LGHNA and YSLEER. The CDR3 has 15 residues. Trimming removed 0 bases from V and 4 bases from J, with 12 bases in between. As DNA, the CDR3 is TGCGCCAGCAGCCAAGATAGCGGTGTCTCCTATGGCTACACCTTC. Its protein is CASSQDSGVSYGYTF.

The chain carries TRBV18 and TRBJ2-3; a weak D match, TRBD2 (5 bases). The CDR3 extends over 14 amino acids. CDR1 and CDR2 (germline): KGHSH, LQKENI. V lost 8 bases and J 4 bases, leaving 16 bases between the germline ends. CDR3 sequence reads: CASGLLGVPDTQYF. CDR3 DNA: TGTGCCAGCGGACTTCTAGGAGTCCCAGATACGCAGTATTTT.

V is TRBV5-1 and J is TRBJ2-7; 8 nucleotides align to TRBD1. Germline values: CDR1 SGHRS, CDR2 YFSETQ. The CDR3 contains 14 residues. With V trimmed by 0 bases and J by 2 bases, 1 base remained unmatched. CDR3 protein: CASSLDRGAYEQYF. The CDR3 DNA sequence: TGCGCCAGCAGCTTGGACAGGGGGGCCTACGAGCAGTACTTC.

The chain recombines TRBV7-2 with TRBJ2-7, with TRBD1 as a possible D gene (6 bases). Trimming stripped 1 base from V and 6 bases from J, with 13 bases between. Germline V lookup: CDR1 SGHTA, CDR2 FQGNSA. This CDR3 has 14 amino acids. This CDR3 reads CASSLGHQGGEQYF. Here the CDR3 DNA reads TGTGCCAGCAGCTTAGGACACCAAGGGGGCGAGCAGTACTTC.

This CDR3 is CASSSGQGRTYEQYF. The CDR3 nucleotides read TGTGCCAGTAGTAGCGGACAGGGGAGGACCTACGAGCAGTACTTC. The V and J genes are TRBV19 and TRBJ2-7; 9 bases agree with TRBD1. CDR1 is LNHDA, CDR2 SQIVND, per germline (reference sequence). The CDR3 covers 15 residues. V gave up 4 bases and J gave up 2 bases; unmatched junction bases: 6.

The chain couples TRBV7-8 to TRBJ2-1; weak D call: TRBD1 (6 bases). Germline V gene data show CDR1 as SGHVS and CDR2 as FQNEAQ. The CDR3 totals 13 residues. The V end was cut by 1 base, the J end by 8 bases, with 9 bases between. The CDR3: CASSLDREHEQFF. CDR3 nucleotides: TGTGCCAGCAGCTTAGACAGGGAACATGAGCAGTTCTTC.

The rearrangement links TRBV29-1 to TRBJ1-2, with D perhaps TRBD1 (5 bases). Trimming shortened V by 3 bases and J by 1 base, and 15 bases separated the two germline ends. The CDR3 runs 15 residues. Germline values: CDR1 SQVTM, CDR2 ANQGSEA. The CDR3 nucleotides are TGCAGCGTTGAGGGCAGGGAGGTGGATAACTATGGCTACACCTTC. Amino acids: CSVEGREVDNYGYTF.

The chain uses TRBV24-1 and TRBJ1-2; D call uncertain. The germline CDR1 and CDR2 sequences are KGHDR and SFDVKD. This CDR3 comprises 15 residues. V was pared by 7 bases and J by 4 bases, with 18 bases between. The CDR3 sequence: CATRRSRHTGYGYTF. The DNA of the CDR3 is TGTGCCACCAGAAGGTCACGGCATACGGGCTATGGCTACACCTTC.

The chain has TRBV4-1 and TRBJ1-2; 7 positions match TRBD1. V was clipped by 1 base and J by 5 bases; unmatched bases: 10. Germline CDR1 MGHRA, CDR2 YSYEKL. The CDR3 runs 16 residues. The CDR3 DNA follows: TGCGCCAGCAGCCAAGTCCAGGGGGGAGGAGGTTATGGCTACACCTTC. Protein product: CASSQVQGGGGYGYTF.

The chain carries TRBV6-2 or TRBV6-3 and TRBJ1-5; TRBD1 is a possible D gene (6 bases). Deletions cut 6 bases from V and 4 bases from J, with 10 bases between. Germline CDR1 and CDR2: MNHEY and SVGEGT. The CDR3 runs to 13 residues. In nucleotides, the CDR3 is TGTGCCAGCAGCGGACAGAGTAATCAGCCCCAGCATTTT. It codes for CASSGQSNQPQHF.

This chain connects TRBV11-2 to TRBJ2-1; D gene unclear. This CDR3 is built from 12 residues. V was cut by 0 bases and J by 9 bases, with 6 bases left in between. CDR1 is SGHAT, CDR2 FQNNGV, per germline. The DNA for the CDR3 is TGTGCCAGCAGCTTAGAAGAGCGTGAGCAGTTCTTC. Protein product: CASSLEEREQFF.

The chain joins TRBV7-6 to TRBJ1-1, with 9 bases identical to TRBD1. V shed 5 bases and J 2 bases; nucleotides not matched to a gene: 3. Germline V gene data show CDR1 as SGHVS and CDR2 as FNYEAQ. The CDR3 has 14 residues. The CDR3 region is CASSVGQGNTEAFF. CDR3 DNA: TGTGCCAGCAGCGTGGGACAGGGAAACACTGAAGCTTTCTTT.

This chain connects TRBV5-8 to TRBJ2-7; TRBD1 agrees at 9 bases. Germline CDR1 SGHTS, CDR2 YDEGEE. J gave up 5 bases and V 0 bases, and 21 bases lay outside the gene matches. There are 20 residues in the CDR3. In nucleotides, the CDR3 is TGTGCCAGCAGCTTGGTACCCCCGGGGAATCCGGGGACAGGGCAACACGAGCAGTACTTC. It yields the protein CASSLVPPGNPGTGQHEQYF.

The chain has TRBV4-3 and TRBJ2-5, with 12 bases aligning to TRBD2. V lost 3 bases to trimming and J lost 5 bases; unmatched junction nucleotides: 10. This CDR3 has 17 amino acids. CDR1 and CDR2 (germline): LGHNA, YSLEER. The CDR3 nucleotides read TGCGCCAGCAGCCACACAACTAGCGGGGGGACTGGGGAGACCCAGTACTTC. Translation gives CASSHTTSGGTGETQYF.

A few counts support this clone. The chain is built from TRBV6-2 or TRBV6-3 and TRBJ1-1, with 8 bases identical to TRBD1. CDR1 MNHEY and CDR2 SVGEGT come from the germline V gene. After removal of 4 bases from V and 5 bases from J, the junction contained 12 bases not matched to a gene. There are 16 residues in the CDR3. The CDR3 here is CASSSIDRGVWTEAFF. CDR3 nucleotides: TGTGCCAGCAGTTCCATCGACAGGGGAGTATGGACTGAAGCTTTCTTT.

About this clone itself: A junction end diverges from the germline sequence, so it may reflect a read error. The CDR3 loop is CASSLDRTYAYTF. DNA of the CDR3: TGTGCCAGCAGCCTGGACAGGACCTATGCCTACACCTTC. This chain connects TRBV11-2 to TRBJ1-2; 7 bases align to TRBD1. CDR1 is SGHAT, CDR2 FQNNGV, per germline. CDR3 length: 13 residues.

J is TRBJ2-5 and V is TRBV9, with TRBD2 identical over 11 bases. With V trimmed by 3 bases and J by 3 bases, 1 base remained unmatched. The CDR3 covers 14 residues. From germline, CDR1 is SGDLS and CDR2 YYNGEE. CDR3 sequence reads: CASSGGLAEETQYF. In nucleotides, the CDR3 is TGTGCCAGCAGCGGGGGACTAGCGGAAGAGACCCAGTACTTC.

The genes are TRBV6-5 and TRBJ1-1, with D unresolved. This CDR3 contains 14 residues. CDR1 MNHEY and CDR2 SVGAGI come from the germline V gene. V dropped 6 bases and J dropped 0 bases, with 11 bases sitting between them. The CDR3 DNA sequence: TGTGCCAGCAGCCCACAGAAGTTGAACACTGAAGCTTTCTTT. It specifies CASSPQKLNTEAFF.

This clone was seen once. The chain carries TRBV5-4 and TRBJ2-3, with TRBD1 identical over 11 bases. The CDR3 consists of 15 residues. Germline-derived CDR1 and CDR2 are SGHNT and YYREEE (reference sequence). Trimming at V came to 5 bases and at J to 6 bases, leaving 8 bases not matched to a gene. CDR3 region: CASSPRTGGYDTQYF. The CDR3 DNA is TGTGCCAGCAGTCCACGGACAGGGGGCTACGATACGCAGTATTTT.

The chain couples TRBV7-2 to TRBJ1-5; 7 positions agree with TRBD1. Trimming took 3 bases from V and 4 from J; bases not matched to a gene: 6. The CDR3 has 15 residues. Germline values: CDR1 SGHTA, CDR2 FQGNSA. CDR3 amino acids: CASSLGTAYNQPQHF. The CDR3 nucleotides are TGTGCCAGCAGCTTGGGGACAGCATATAATCAGCCCCAGCATTTT.

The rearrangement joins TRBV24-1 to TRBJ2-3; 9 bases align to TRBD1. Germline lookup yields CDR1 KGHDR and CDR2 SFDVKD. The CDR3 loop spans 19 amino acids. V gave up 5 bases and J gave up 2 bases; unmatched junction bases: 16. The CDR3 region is CATSGAFRPTGGVTDTQYF. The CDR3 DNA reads TGTGCCACCAGTGGGGCGTTCCGACCGACAGGGGGAGTCACAGATACGCAGTATTTT.

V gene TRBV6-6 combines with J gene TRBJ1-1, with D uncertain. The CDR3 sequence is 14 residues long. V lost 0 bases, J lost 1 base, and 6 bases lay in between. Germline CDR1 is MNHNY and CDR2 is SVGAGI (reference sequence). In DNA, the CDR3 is TGTGCCAGCAGTTACTCCGGGGAGAACACTGAAGCTTTCTTT. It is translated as CASSYSGENTEAFF.

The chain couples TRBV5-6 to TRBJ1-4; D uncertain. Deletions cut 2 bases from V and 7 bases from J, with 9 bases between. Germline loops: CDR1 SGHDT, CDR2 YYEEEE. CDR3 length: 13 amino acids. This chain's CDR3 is CASSFGLGEKLFF. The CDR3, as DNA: TGTGCCAGCAGCTTCGGGTTAGGTGAAAAACTGTTTTTT.

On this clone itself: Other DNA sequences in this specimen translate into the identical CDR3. The CDR3 loop is CAISEGTGSNYGYTF. The CDR3 DNA reads as TGTGCCATCAGTGAGGGGACAGGATCTAACTATGGCTACACCTTC. The rearrangement uses TRBV10-3 and TRBJ1-2; 8 bases map to TRBD1. Germline V gene lookup returns CDR1 ENHRY and CDR2 SYGVKD. The CDR3 length is 15 residues. V was clipped by 2 bases and J by 0 bases; unmatched bases: 2.

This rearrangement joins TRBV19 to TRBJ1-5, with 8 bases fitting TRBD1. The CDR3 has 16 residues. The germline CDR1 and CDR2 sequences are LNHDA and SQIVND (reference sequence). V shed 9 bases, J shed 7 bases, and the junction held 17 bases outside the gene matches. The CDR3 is CASLSGQGKWGQPQHF. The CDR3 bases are TGTGCCAGCCTATCCGGACAGGGAAAGTGGGGGCAGCCCCAGCATTTT.

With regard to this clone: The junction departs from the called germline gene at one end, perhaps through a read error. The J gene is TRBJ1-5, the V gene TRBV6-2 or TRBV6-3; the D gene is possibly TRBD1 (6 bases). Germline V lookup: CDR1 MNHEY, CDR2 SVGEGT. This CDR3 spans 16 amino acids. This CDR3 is CASSHSTGSSNQPQHF. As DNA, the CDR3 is TGTGCCAGCAGTCACTCGACAGGATCTAGCAATCAGCCCCAGCATTTT.

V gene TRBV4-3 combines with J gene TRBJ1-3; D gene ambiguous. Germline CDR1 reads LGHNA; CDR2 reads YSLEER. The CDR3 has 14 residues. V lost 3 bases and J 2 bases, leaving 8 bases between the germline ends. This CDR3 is CASSQAGAGNTIYF. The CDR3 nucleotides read TGCGCCAGCAGCCAGGCAGGCGCTGGAAACACCATATATTTT.